A few counts support the clone carrying this T cell receptor (beta chain). TCRdb passed the RACE reads through MiXCR, listing each CDR3 protein once. Seen here are some 180,000 distinct CDR3 sequences, around 25% observed once, and the top ten hold under 2.5%. This sample was taken from a study of human T cells and chemical hapten exposure. Study information: Across samples, TCR yields varied, mostly owing to small differences in pooled library volumes.

Germline V CDR1 and CDR2: SQVTM, ANQGSEA. Trimming left V 3 bases short and J 3 bases short, with 10 bases between. This CDR3 comprises 13 residues. Time point here: patch test 3, about 24 weeks after DPC sensitization. The treatment denotes: therapeutic diphenylcyclopropenone sensitization with weekly scalp DPC. The source material was whole blood, sampled in connection with sensitization to the hapten diphenylcyclopropenone (DPC). This sequence originates from a woman aged 40-49 years with alopecia areata. Some clones in this sample may be carry-over from other donors' samples. This chain uses TRBV29-1 with TRBJ2-3, with D uncertain. Here the CDR3 reads CSVEGRHTDTQYF. As DNA, the CDR3 is TGCAGCGTTGAGGGCAGGCATACAGATACGCAGTATTTT.